This TCR beta chain was recovered during a study of preoperative IRX-2 immunotherapy in early breast cancer. Treatment in this sample: preoperative locoregional IRX-2 cytokine immunotherapy. Samples came from a phase Ib trial of preoperative locoregional IRX-2 cytokine immunotherapy. Unmatched junction bases numbered 5, after V lost 5 bases and J lost 4 bases. The CDR3 loop spans 15 amino acids. Germline V gene data show CDR1 as SGHNT and CDR2 as YENEEA. Libraries were prepared by immunoSEQ multiplex PCR; TCRdb keeps only in-frame clonotypes and omits some of them. This sample carries roughly 27,000 clones, around 75% of them seen once, and the ten largest clones take 2% to 2.5%.

The sample was lymph node tissue, taken before IRX-2 immunotherapy. The chain couples TRBV11-3 to TRBJ2-1; 10 nucleotides line up with TRBD1. The receptor was derived from a human donor with breast cancer. In DNA form, the CDR3 reads TGTGCCAGCAGCACCGGGACAGGGGTGTACAATGAGCAGTTCTTC. Translation: CASSTGTGVYNEQFF.